Each of the 21 T cell receptor beta chains below was sequenced from the same sample in a study of T cell repertoires and HLA-DP antigens. No antigen has been assigned to these receptors. The protocol was immunoSEQ multiplex PCR, while the TCRdb copy is restricted to in-frame clones and leaves out a portion. The sample records around 110,000 clones, roughly 92% being singletons. The sequencing input was CD4+ T cells from PBMCs. These receptors originate from a woman aged 18-29 years in good health and CMV-seronegative.

The chain carries TRBV28 and TRBJ1-4; D is perhaps TRBD1 (6 bases). V lost 7 bases to trimming and J lost 0 bases, with 12 bases between them. CDR1 MDHEN and CDR2 SYDVKM come from the germline V gene. The CDR3 sequence is 15 residues long. Written as DNA, the CDR3 is TGTGCCAGCATCCGAGGGGGGGCAACTAATGAAAAACTGTTTTTT. It translates to CASIRGGATNEKLFF.

V usage is TRBV28 and J usage is TRBJ1-1; the D gene is possibly TRBD1 (6 bases). The CDR3 runs 15 residues. V lost 7 bases and J lost 9, with 24 bases in between. CDR1 is MDHEN, CDR2 SYDVKM, per germline. DNA for the CDR3: TGTGCCAGCAACCCTCTAGGGGGGGGGTTGGAGAAAGCTTTCTTT. Translated, it gives CASNPLGGGLEKAFF.

V and J are TRBV2 and TRBJ2-5; D ambiguous. Germline V gives CDR1 SNHLY, CDR2 FYNNEI. V lost 3 bases to trimming and J lost 3 bases, with 11 bases between them. The CDR3 sequence is 14 residues long. CDR3 sequence: CASSDRVGKETQYF. The CDR3 coding sequence is TGTGCCAGCAGTGATCGGGTGGGGAAAGAGACCCAGTACTTC.

The V call is TRBV29-1, the J call TRBJ2-3; D is perhaps TRBD2 (5 bases). The germline V gene encodes CDR1 SQVTM and CDR2 ANQGSEA. V shed 5 bases and J shed 0 bases, with 6 bases lying between them. This CDR3 region has 12 residues. CDR3 in DNA: TGCAGCGTTTGGAGGAGCACAGATACGCAGTATTTT. The encoded protein is CSVWRSTDTQYF.

V gene TRBV28 combines with J gene TRBJ2-2; D not resolved. The CDR3 runs to 12 residues. Trimming cost V 4 bases and J 6 bases, with 6 bases left between them. CDR1 MDHEN and CDR2 SYDVKM come from the germline V gene. The CDR3 protein is CASSSPAGELFF. The CDR3 DNA sequence: TGTGCCAGCAGTTCCCCCGCCGGGGAGCTGTTTTTT.

The rearrangement joins TRBV5-4 to TRBJ1-4; weak D call: TRBD1 (5 bases). With 4 bases removed from V and 8 bases from J, the gap between germline ends came to 15 bases. From germline, CDR1 is SGHNT and CDR2 YYREEE (reference sequence). This CDR3 contains 14 residues. The CDR3 DNA follows: TGTGCCAGCAGCACCGGGACCTTGAAGGAAAAACTGTTTTTT. The encoded protein is CASSTGTLKEKLFF.

The rearrangement uses TRBV6-1 and TRBJ1-1; D is ambiguous. The CDR3 spans 15 residues. CDR1 and CDR2 from the germline V gene are MNHNS and SASEGT. V was clipped by 2 bases and J by 4 bases, with 14 bases between them. CDR3 in amino acids: CASSEKDLKGTEAFF. CDR3 DNA sequence: TGTGCCAGCAGTGAAAAGGACCTAAAGGGCACTGAAGCTTTCTTT.

The sample holds many counts of this clone. The rearrangement links TRBV11-3 to TRBJ2-1; the match to TRBD1 covers 9 bases. Germline lookup yields CDR1 SGHNT and CDR2 YENEEA. CDR3 length: 14 amino acids. The V segment lost 5 bases and the J segment 7 bases; nucleotides outside the gene matches: 6. The CDR3 region has the DNA TGTGCCAGCAGCCCGGACAGGGGAAGGAATGAGCAGTTCTTC. It translates to CASSPDRGRNEQFF.

This chain uses TRBV6-1 with TRBJ1-2; the match to TRBD1 covers 8 bases. V was pared by 2 bases and J by 8 bases, with 4 bases of the junction left unmatched. Per germline, CDR1 MNHNS and CDR2 SASEGT. The CDR3 covers 13 residues. CDR3 region: CASSEQGARGYTF. CDR3 sequence (DNA): TGTGCCAGCAGTGAACAGGGGGCGCGGGGCTACACCTTC.

This clone was observed once. The chain recombines TRBV5-6 with TRBJ1-2; D remains unclear. The CDR3 covers 14 residues. Germline loops: CDR1 SGHDT, CDR2 YYEEEE. Trimming stripped 2 bases from V and 10 bases from J, with 18 bases between. The DNA for the CDR3 is TGTGCCAGCAGCTTAGACGCTTGGAGGACTGCCTACACCTTC. It codes for CASSLDAWRTAYTF.

CDR3 in DNA: TGTGCCAGCAGTTTACCCGACAGAGGCTACAATGAGCAGTTCTTC. Translation gives CASSLPDRGYNEQFF. V is TRBV28 and J is TRBJ2-1; weak D call: TRBD1 (5 bases). This CDR3 is 15 amino acids long. With 2 bases removed from V and 3 bases from J, the gap between germline ends came to 11 bases. Germline V lookup: CDR1 MDHEN, CDR2 SYDVKM. The variable domain in full, completed from reference TRBV28 and TRBJ2-1, reads DVKVTQSSRYLVKRTGEKVFLECVQDMDHENMFWYRQDPGLGLRLIYFSYDVKMKEKGDIPEGYSVSREKKERFSLILESASTNQTSMYLCASSLPDRGYNEQFFGPGTRLTVL.

The rearrangement uses TRBV28 and TRBJ1-2; 7 bases are a match to TRBD1. The V segment lost 6 bases and the J segment 7 bases; nucleotides outside the gene matches: 11. This CDR3 comprises 14 residues. Germline values: CDR1 MDHEN, CDR2 SYDVKM. The CDR3 DNA reads TGTGCCAGCAGCCAACCACGCCGACAGGGTGGCTACACCTTC. Amino acid sequence: CASSQPRRQGGYTF.

The chain recombines TRBV28 with TRBJ1-6; TRBD1 might be the D (5 bases). Deletions cut 6 bases from V and 6 bases from J, with 18 bases between. The CDR3 totals 16 residues. CDR1 is MDHEN and CDR2 is SYDVKM in the germline V gene. The CDR3 protein is CASRPRRGPGNSPLHF. The CDR3, as DNA: TGTGCCAGCAGGCCAAGAAGGGGTCCGGGTAATTCACCCCTCCACTTT.

CDR3 coding DNA: TGTGCCAGCAGCGTAAGACAGGGTTACACGACAGATACGCAGTATTTT. Amino acids: CASSVRQGYTTDTQYF. V usage is TRBV5-6 and J usage is TRBJ2-3; 7 bases are shared with TRBD1. V was clipped by 4 bases and J by 3 bases; unmatched bases: 11. This CDR3 has 16 amino acids. The germline V gene has CDR1 SGHDT and CDR2 YYEEEE.

The chain joins TRBV19 to TRBJ2-5; the D gene is possibly TRBD1 (5 bases). This CDR3 region has 13 residues. V gave up 5 bases and J gave up 7 bases, with 14 bases separating them. Germline V gene data show CDR1 as LNHDA and CDR2 as SQIVND (reference sequence). The CDR3 protein is CASSRQSPGTQYF. In DNA, the CDR3 is TGTGCCAGTAGTCGACAGAGCCCAGGGACCCAGTACTTC.

This clone was detected only once. The V call is TRBV5-6, the J call TRBJ1-5, with D tentatively TRBD1 (5 bases). This CDR3 contains 13 residues. Germline-derived CDR1 and CDR2 are SGHDT and YYEEEE. Trimming stripped 1 base from V and 6 bases from J, with 8 bases between. In DNA form, the CDR3 reads TGTGCCAGCAGCTTGTATAGGGGTCAGCCCCAGCATTTT. Protein product: CASSLYRGQPQHF.

V is TRBV28 and J is TRBJ2-5; 10 nucleotides align to TRBD1. The CDR3 runs to 15 residues. Looked up from germline, CDR1 is MDHEN and CDR2 is SYDVKM. V lost 4 bases and J lost 5; bases outside the gene matches: 7. This CDR3 is CASSSPGTGDETQYF. CDR3 sequence (DNA): TGTGCCAGCAGTTCCCCTGGGACAGGGGACGAGACCCAGTACTTC.

The chain is built from TRBV19 and TRBJ1-3, with no clear D. With 6 bases removed from V and 3 bases from J, the gap between germline ends came to 12 bases. This CDR3 is built from 14 residues. Germline assignment: CDR1 LNHDA and CDR2 SQIVND (reference sequence). CDR3 DNA: TGTGCCAGTAGCACCCGGACGGTTGGAAACACCATATATTTT. Its protein is CASSTRTVGNTIYF.

The chain has TRBV6-5 and TRBJ1-2; D remains ambiguous. V lost 7 bases, J lost 0 bases, and 6 bases lay in between. Germline V CDR1 and CDR2: MNHEY, SVGAGI. The CDR3 extends over 12 amino acids. DNA for the CDR3: TGTGCCAGCACCCGAGCTAACTATGGCTACACCTTC. As protein: CASTRANYGYTF.

The chain has TRBV4-1 and TRBJ2-7; TRBD1 agrees at 9 bases. The V gene's germline CDR1 is MGHRA and CDR2 YSYEKL. The CDR3 sequence is 16 residues long. With V trimmed by 2 bases and J by 3 bases, 8 bases remained unmatched. The CDR3 here is CASSQPGTGLLYEQYF. In DNA, the CDR3 is TGCGCCAGCAGCCAACCCGGGACAGGGCTCCTCTACGAGCAGTACTTC.

The chain combines TRBV5-6 with TRBJ2-5; TRBD2 might be the D (7 bases). This CDR3 has 14 residues. V shed 2 bases and J shed 4 bases, with 12 bases lying between them. From germline, CDR1 is SGHDT and CDR2 YYEEEE. The CDR3: CASSFEGGGETQYF. In DNA, the CDR3 is TGTGCCAGCAGCTTTGAGGGAGGGGGAGAGACCCAGTACTTC.